These 7 T cell receptor beta chains share one sample of origin, sequenced in a study of beta chain features in type 1 diabetes. Study-wide findings and caveats: Shorter TCRB CDR3s, moderately but significantly so, marked every one of the four CD4+ subsets in Type 1 diabetes patients.

What these receptors recognize is not known. cDNA synthesis used the whole RNA isolate, giving expressed TCRB sequences. Using immunoSEQ multiplex PCR, the repertoire was profiled, and TCRdb retains in-frame clones only, with some absent. The sample lists under 200,000 clones, 9% to 12% occurring once. The sequenced material came from central memory CD4+ T cells from blood. The source of these receptors is a man between 25 and 39 years old with type 1 diabetes.

The genes are TRBV7-9 and TRBJ2-7; D remains unclear. V lost 4 bases and J 12 bases, leaving 16 bases between the germline ends. The germline V gene encodes CDR1 SEHNR and CDR2 FQNEAQ (reference sequence). The CDR3 is 12 amino acids. The CDR3 coding sequence is TGTGCCAGCAGCTCGACTTCCCTCGATGGGTACTTC. This encodes CASSSTSLDGYF.

This clone was counted between two and nine times. J is TRBJ2-7 and V is TRBV6-5; TRBD1 is a possible D gene (5 bases). The CDR3 consists of 13 residues. Germline V gives CDR1 MNHEY, CDR2 SVGAGI. V lost 2 bases and J 2 bases, leaving 7 bases between the germline ends. CDR3 sequence: CASSYGRAYEQYF. CDR3 bases: TGTGCCAGCAGTTACGGCAGGGCCTACGAGCAGTACTTC.

The chain links TRBV18 to TRBJ1-5; 10 bases are shared with TRBD1. The CDR3 has 15 amino acids. After removal of 5 bases from V and 4 bases from J, the junction contained 5 bases not matched to a gene. The germline V gene has CDR1 KGHSH and CDR2 LQKENI. CDR3 amino acids: CASSAGTGANQPQHF. The CDR3 DNA is TGTGCCAGCTCAGCTGGGACAGGGGCGAATCAGCCCCAGCATTTT.

This clone turned up a few times. This chain connects TRBV5-1 to TRBJ1-5; the D gene is possibly TRBD1 (5 bases). The CDR3 consists of 14 residues. Trimming took 2 bases from V and 7 from J, leaving 13 bases between them. The germline V gene has CDR1 SGHRS and CDR2 YFSETQ. Here the CDR3 DNA reads TGCGCCAGCAGCTTCCTAGGGGTGGGCCAGCCCCAGCATTTT. It specifies CASSFLGVGQPQHF.

The V gene is TRBV6-6, the J gene TRBJ2-1, with TRBD1 matching over 7 bases. The CDR3 is made up of 12 amino acids. Germline CDR1 reads MNHNY; CDR2 reads SVGAGI (reference sequence). The V and J ends lost 5 bases and 9 bases, in that order; junction bases with no gene match: 4. This chain's CDR3 is CASSKQGIEQFF. The DNA of the CDR3 is TGTGCCAGCAGTAAACAGGGGATTGAGCAGTTCTTC.

V usage is TRBV6-1 and J usage is TRBJ2-7; D is perhaps TRBD2 (5 bases). The CDR3 consists of 15 residues. V lost 2 bases and J 3 bases, leaving 14 bases between the germline ends. Germline V gene sequence: CDR1 MNHNS, CDR2 SASEGT. The CDR3 reads CASSEFGSEGYEQYF. The CDR3 DNA reads TGTGCCAGCAGTGAATTTGGTAGCGAGGGCTACGAGCAGTACTTC.

This clone was detected only a few times. V is TRBV6-1 and J is TRBJ2-1; 8 positions match TRBD2. V was clipped by 10 bases and J by 4 bases; unmatched bases: 9. Germline values: CDR1 MNHNS, CDR2 SASEGT. CDR3 size: 14 residues. The CDR3 protein is CANRELAGYNEQFF. The CDR3 nucleotides are TGTGCCAATAGAGAGCTAGCGGGTTACAATGAGCAGTTCTTC.